Shown below are 2 T cell receptor beta chains from a single sample sequenced in a study of radiotherapy plus CTLA-4 blockade in lung cancer. Produced via immunoSEQ multiplex PCR; TCRdb's table is partial and in-frame only. The sample consists of some 77,000 clones, 70% to 90% of them appearing once. Specimen: peripheral blood, collected from a patient treated with radiotherapy plus ipilimumab. All receptors come from a human donor with non-small cell lung cancer who had a partial response to radiotherapy plus ipilimumab.

The V gene is TRBV7-9, the J gene TRBJ1-2; 8 bases are shared with TRBD1. The CDR3 is 15 amino acids. Germline CDR1 and CDR2: SEHNR and FQNEAQ (reference sequence). The junction had 10 bases not matched to a gene; V was cut back by 6 bases and J by 4 bases. The CDR3 region is CASSSWDRTTYGYTF. The CDR3 nucleotides are TGTGCCAGCAGTTCATGGGACAGGACGACCTATGGCTACACCTTC.

The genes are TRBV4-2 and TRBJ1-2; a possible D gene is TRBD1 (5 bases). The CDR3 totals 16 residues. Trimming pared 0 bases from V and 7 bases from J, leaving 18 bases between. Germline CDR1 reads LGHNA; CDR2 reads YNFKEQ. CDR3 in DNA: TGTGCCAGCAGCCAAGATATTGGTTTCTCGGGGGGTGGCTACACCTTC. It yields the protein CASSQDIGFSGGGYTF.